Following are 18 T cell receptor beta chains from one sample sequenced in a study of blood T cell repertoires in COVID-19. Clones were read by immunoSEQ multiplex PCR, and TCRdb kept only the in-frame ones, dropping some. The table records approximately 350,000 clones, about 89% of them present only once. The sample was peripheral blood. These receptors all stem from a woman aged 50 to 65 with COVID-19, enrolled during active disease.

The chain joins TRBV10-3 to TRBJ1-2, with 9 positions matching TRBD1. This CDR3 has 14 amino acids. Looked up from germline, CDR1 is ENHRY and CDR2 is SYGVKD. V lost 3 bases to trimming and J lost 8 bases; unmatched junction nucleotides: 7. The CDR3 region has the DNA TGTGCCATCAGTGATCCGGGACAGGGACGAGGCTACACCTTC. Amino acid sequence: CAISDPGQGRGYTF.

A single count supports this clone. The gene calls are TRBV24-1 and TRBJ1-2; 8 bases are shared with TRBD1. CDR1 is KGHDR and CDR2 is SFDVKD in the germline V gene. This CDR3 has 14 residues. V shed 1 base, J shed 6 bases, and the junction held 3 bases outside the gene matches. This CDR3 is CATSDLGTGNGYTF. The CDR3 DNA reads as TGTGCCACCAGTGATTTAGGGACAGGAAATGGCTACACCTTC.

Remarks on this clone: One junction end does not reproduce the germline sequence, and a read error may be involved. The V and J genes are TRBV7-9 and TRBJ1-2, with 7 bases that match TRBD1. Germline V gives CDR1 SEHNR, CDR2 FQNEAQ (reference sequence). CDR3 size: 13 residues. The CDR3 nucleotides are TGTGCCAGCAGTTTAGGGGGCTGGTCTGGCTACACCTTC. Amino acids: CASSLGGWSGYTF.

The chain joins TRBV27 to TRBJ1-6; perhaps TRBD1 as D (6 bases). The CDR3 contains 13 residues. Germline V CDR1 and CDR2: MNHEY, SMNVEV (reference sequence). Trimming cost V 5 bases and J 6 bases, with 8 bases left between them. CDR3 protein: CASSGQINSPLHF. CDR3 sequence (DNA): TGTGCCAGCAGTGGACAGATTAATTCACCCCTCCACTTT.

V usage is TRBV2 and J usage is TRBJ2-1; 10 nucleotides line up with TRBD2. Losses at the gene ends were 8 bases for V and 8 bases for J; bases not matched to a gene: 6. CDR1 is SNHLY and CDR2 is FYNNEI in the germline V gene. This CDR3 has 13 residues. This chain's CDR3 is CASEASGRHEQFF. The CDR3 DNA follows: TGTGCCAGCGAGGCTAGCGGGAGACATGAGCAGTTCTTC.

J is TRBJ2-7 and V is TRBV9; TRBD1 aligns across 8 bases. The V segment lost 4 bases and the J segment 7 bases; nucleotides outside the gene matches: 22. CDR3 length equals 18 residues. Germline CDR1 reads SGDLS; CDR2 reads YYNGEE. CDR3 sequence (DNA): TGTGCCAGCAGCTTCAAAACTCCCTCCGGGACAGGAGTCGTGGAGCAGTACTTC. Its translation is CASSFKTPSGTGVVEQYF.

The chain is built from TRBV7-2 and TRBJ2-7, with no clear D. Trimming took off 2 bases at V and 3 bases at J, with 8 bases between the two ends. CDR3 length equals 13 residues. Germline V CDR1 and CDR2: SGHTA, FQGNSA. Here the CDR3 DNA reads TGTGCCAGCAGCTTACAGAACAGCTACGAGCAGTACTTC. The encoded protein is CASSLQNSYEQYF.

The chain has TRBV11-3 and TRBJ1-2; tentatively, D is TRBD1 (5 bases). The CDR3 is 16 amino acids. V gave up 0 bases and J gave up 3 bases, with 14 bases separating them. Per germline, CDR1 SGHNT and CDR2 YENEEA. This CDR3 reads CASSLDRRGGDYGYTF. For the CDR3, the DNA is TGTGCCAGCAGCTTAGATCGTCGGGGAGGGGACTATGGCTACACCTTC.

This sequence joins TRBV5-4 and TRBJ2-7; D is possibly TRBD1 (6 bases). There are 14 residues in the CDR3. Germline V CDR1 and CDR2: SGHNT, YYREEE (reference sequence). V lost 2 bases and J lost 2, with 11 bases in between. The CDR3 DNA follows: TGTGCCAGCAGCTTAGACAGGCCTGCCTACGAGCAGTACTTC. This codes for CASSLDRPAYEQYF.

This chain uses TRBV7-8 with TRBJ1-1, with D possibly being TRBD1 (6 bases). Germline-derived CDR1 and CDR2 are SGHVS and FQNEAQ. V was clipped by 1 base and J by 2 bases, with 11 bases between them. The CDR3 covers 15 residues. The CDR3 bases are TGTGCCAGCAGCTTAGGGACAGTTTATAACACTGAAGCTTTCTTT. Translating it yields CASSLGTVYNTEAFF.

The gene calls are TRBV6-4 and TRBJ2-3; 10 bases match TRBD2. V lost 5 bases, J lost 1 base, and 6 bases stayed unmatched. This CDR3 is 16 amino acids long. In germline, CDR1 is MRHNA, CDR2 SNTAGT. CDR3 sequence reads: CASSQAGTSGTDTQYF. DNA of the CDR3: TGTGCCAGCAGTCAAGCCGGGACTAGCGGCACAGATACGCAGTATTTT.

The chain recombines TRBV5-4 with TRBJ2-1; no clear D gene. CDR3 length: 11 amino acids. Germline CDR1 is SGHNT and CDR2 is YYREEE (reference sequence). V gave up 1 base and J gave up 8 bases, with 4 bases separating them. The CDR3 sequence: CASSLQYEQFF. As DNA, the CDR3 is TGTGCCAGCAGCTTGCAATATGAGCAGTTCTTC.

Concerning this clone: Distinct nucleotide sequences in the sample also encode this CDR3. The chain combines TRBV30 with TRBJ1-5, with D unresolved. The CDR3 consists of 13 residues. Germline loops: CDR1 GTSNPN, CDR2 SVGIG (reference sequence). V gave up 0 bases and J gave up 1 base, with 4 bases separating them. CDR3 nucleotide sequence: TGTGCCTGGAGTGTACAGAGCAATCAGCCCCAGCATTTT. Protein: CAWSVQSNQPQHF.

This CDR3 is CATSRVMRNTGELFF. In DNA, the CDR3 is TGTGCCACCAGCAGAGTTATGAGAAACACCGGGGAGCTGTTTTTT. The chain couples TRBV15 to TRBJ2-2; no clear D. Trimming took 1 base from V and 2 from J, leaving 8 bases between them. Looked up from germline, CDR1 is LNHNV and CDR2 is YYDKDF (reference sequence). The CDR3 totals 15 residues.

The rearrangement links TRBV5-1 to TRBJ1-6; D is perhaps TRBD1 (5 bases). Germline values: CDR1 SGHRS, CDR2 YFSETQ. V was trimmed by 4 bases and J by 7 bases, leaving 15 bases between them. This CDR3 is 15 amino acids long. This chain's CDR3 is CASSIGHAGNSPLHF. In DNA, the CDR3 is TGCGCCAGCAGCATCGGACACGCCGGGAATTCACCCCTCCACTTT.

The chain uses TRBV12-3 or TRBV12-4 and TRBJ2-7; TRBD1 is a possible D gene (5 bases). With 8 bases removed from V and 0 bases from J, the gap between germline ends came to 8 bases. CDR3 length equals 12 residues. The CDR3 is CASGRGSYEQYF. The CDR3 DNA reads as TGTGCCAGCGGAAGGGGCTCCTACGAGCAGTACTTC.

This clone was found once. The chain carries TRBV11-3 and TRBJ2-3; the match to TRBD2 covers 10 bases. The CDR3 length is 16 residues. Trimming at V came to 1 base and at J to 6 bases, leaving 7 bases not matched to a gene. CDR1 SGHNT and CDR2 YENEEA come from the germline V gene. CDR3 bases: TGTGCCAGCAGCTTAGGGATAGCGGGAGGTGTGGATACGCAGTATTTT. Protein: CASSLGIAGGVDTQYF.

V and J are TRBV2 and TRBJ2-7, with D tentatively TRBD1 (7 bases). There are 15 residues in the CDR3. V was trimmed by 6 bases and J by 7 bases, leaving 22 bases between them. Germline CDR1 SNHLY, CDR2 FYNNEI. CDR3: CASSPNAVQGGEQYF. The CDR3 coding sequence is TGTGCCAGCAGCCCCAACGCTGTCCAGGGGGGTGAGCAGTACTTC.